This entry lists 25 T cell receptor beta chains sequenced from one sample in a study of blood T cell repertoires in COVID-19. Clones were read by immunoSEQ multiplex PCR, and TCRdb kept only the in-frame ones, dropping some. The table records 150,000 to 200,000 clones, over 75% of them present only once. Sequencing was done on a sample of peripheral blood. The receptors were sampled from an elderly woman with active or convalescent COVID-19.

This clone was observed a single time. The V gene is TRBV7-2, the J gene TRBJ2-3, with no clear D. Germline loops: CDR1 SGHTA, CDR2 FQGNSA. V dropped 6 bases and J dropped 3 bases, with 7 bases sitting between them. CDR3 length equals 12 residues. CDR3 residues: CASRSTTDTQYF. The CDR3 DNA sequence: TGTGCCAGCAGAAGTACTACAGATACGCAGTATTTT.

The chain recombines TRBV28 with TRBJ2-5; 7 bases map to TRBD1. The CDR3 length is 16 residues. Germline V gene sequence: CDR1 MDHEN, CDR2 SYDVKM. Trimming cost V 3 bases and J 4 bases; bases outside gene matches: 11. DNA of the CDR3: TGTGCCAGCAGTTTCTTGCCTCCGAGGGGGCGAGAGACCCAGTACTTC. Its protein is CASSFLPPRGRETQYF.

The chain uses TRBV6-5 and TRBJ1-1, with TRBD1 matching over 10 bases. The CDR3 spans 15 residues. Germline assignment: CDR1 MNHEY and CDR2 SVGAGI. V trimming: 5 bases; J trimming: 5 bases; junction bases outside the gene matches: 8. The CDR3 sequence: CASSPQDRGRTEAFF. The CDR3 region has the DNA TGTGCCAGCAGTCCCCAGGACAGGGGGAGGACTGAAGCTTTCTTT.

This sequence joins TRBV5-1 and TRBJ1-1; tentatively, D is TRBD1 (6 bases). Trimming took off 3 bases at V and 12 bases at J, with 15 bases between the two ends. CDR1 is SGHRS, CDR2 YFSETQ, per germline. This CDR3 is 12 amino acids long. The CDR3 here is CASSSVQGVPFF. CDR3 bases: TGCGCCAGCAGCTCAGTACAGGGTGTACCTTTCTTT. The whole variable domain, filled in from reference TRBV5-1 and TRBJ1-1, reads KAGVTQTPRYLIKTRGQQVTLSCSPISGHRSVSWYQQTPGQGLQFLFEYFSETQRNKGNFPGRFSGRQFSNSRSEMNVSTLELGDSALYLCASSSVQGVPFFGQGTRLTVV.

The sample holds a few counts of this clone. The chain has TRBV6-5 and TRBJ1-3; D remains ambiguous. The CDR3 spans 15 residues. Trimming shortened V by 7 bases and J by 3 bases, and 16 bases separated the two germline ends. CDR1 and CDR2 from the germline V gene are MNHEY and SVGAGI. CDR3 nucleotide sequence: TGTGCCAGCAACCCGAAAACGGGGAGTGGAAACACCATATATTTT. Its translation: CASNPKTGSGNTIYF.

The chain employs TRBV2 and TRBJ1-4, with TRBD1 matching over 10 bases. J gave up 8 bases and V 4 bases, and 7 bases lay outside the gene matches. Germline-derived CDR1 and CDR2 are SNHLY and FYNNEI. The CDR3 consists of 15 residues. The CDR3 reads CASSGPGTGEEKLFF. CDR3 nucleotide sequence: TGTGCCAGCAGTGGTCCCGGGACAGGGGAGGAAAAACTGTTTTTT.

V is TRBV19 and J is TRBJ2-3, with TRBD1 matching over 9 bases. V was clipped by 6 bases and J by 10 bases; unmatched bases: 8. The CDR3 consists of 13 residues. Per germline, CDR1 LNHDA and CDR2 SQIVND (reference sequence). The CDR3 bases are TGTGCCAGTAGCCAGCAACACAGGGGGCCGCAGTATTTT. Encoded protein: CASSQQHRGPQYF.

This chain joins TRBV19 and TRBJ2-7, with TRBD1 matching 8 bases. In germline, CDR1 is LNHDA, CDR2 SQIVND (reference sequence). The CDR3 consists of 13 residues. With V trimmed by 6 bases and J by 3 bases, 4 bases remained unmatched. This CDR3 reads CASSLQGGYEQYF. CDR3 bases: TGTGCCAGTAGCCTACAGGGGGGCTACGAGCAGTACTTC.

The V and J genes are TRBV28 and TRBJ2-2; D not certain. Germline V gene data show CDR1 as MDHEN and CDR2 as SYDVKM. The CDR3 runs 12 residues. Trimming removed 2 bases at V and 7 bases at J, with 5 bases between. The CDR3 region is CASSLQVGELFF. CDR3 in DNA: TGTGCCAGCAGTTTACAGGTCGGGGAGCTGTTTTTT.

This clone was seen only a few times. V is TRBV15 and J is TRBJ2-7, with TRBD1 identical over 10 bases. J gave up 6 bases and V 5 bases, and 7 bases lay outside the gene matches. Germline V gives CDR1 LNHNV, CDR2 YYDKDF (reference sequence). The CDR3 has 14 residues. The CDR3 nucleotides read TGTGCCACCAGCTGGGGGACAGGGGTTGCCGAGCAGTACTTC. This gives the protein CATSWGTGVAEQYF. The complete variable domain, with remaining parts taken from reference TRBV15 and TRBJ2-7, reads DAMVIQNPRYQVTQFGKPVTLSCSQTLNHNVMYWYQQKSSQAPKLLFHYYDKDFNNEADTPDNFQSRRPNTSFCFLDIRSPGLGDTAMYLCATSWGTGVAEQYFGPGTRLTVT.

The chain has TRBV14 and TRBJ1-3, with D maybe TRBD1 (6 bases). Germline V gives CDR1 SGHDN, CDR2 FVKESK. The germline V and J ends were trimmed by 4 bases and 0 bases, with 13 bases remaining between them. The CDR3 runs 16 residues. The DNA for the CDR3 is TGTGCCAGCAGCCCCTACACAGGGATCTCTGGAAACACCATATATTTT. Translating it yields CASSPYTGISGNTIYF.

The V call is TRBV30, the J call TRBJ2-3; maybe TRBD2 (7 bases). CDR1 is GTSNPN and CDR2 is SVGIG in the germline V gene (reference sequence). The CDR3 has 11 amino acids. V was trimmed by 4 bases and J by 14 bases, leaving 16 bases between them. In nucleotides, the CDR3 is TGTGCCTGGACCGTGGGGGGGCTTTGGTATTTT. It specifies CAWTVGGLWYF.

The chain employs TRBV5-5 and TRBJ2-2; no firm D call. This CDR3 has 15 amino acids. V dropped 0 bases and J dropped 1 base, with 7 bases sitting between them. Germline CDR1 is SGHKS and CDR2 is YYEKEE (reference sequence). The CDR3: CASSLVSGNTGELFF. In nucleotides, the CDR3 is TGTGCCAGCAGCTTGGTATCAGGGAACACCGGGGAGCTGTTTTTT.

V and J are TRBV6-5 and TRBJ1-2; D possibly corresponds to TRBD1 (5 bases). V lost 7 bases, J lost 8 bases, and 23 bases lay in between. CDR1 MNHEY and CDR2 SVGAGI come from the germline V gene. The length of the CDR3 is 15 residues. CDR3 residues: CASTGGSRTLVGYTF. The CDR3 DNA sequence: TGTGCCAGCACCGGGGGGTCGCGGACACTTGTGGGCTACACCTTC.

V and J are TRBV7-9 and TRBJ2-7, with TRBD1 matching 9 bases. Unmatched junction bases numbered 2, after V lost 1 base and J lost 4 bases. From germline, CDR1 is SEHNR and CDR2 FQNEAQ (reference sequence). CDR3 size: 14 residues. In nucleotides, the CDR3 is TGTGCCAGCAGCTTAGTGGGACAGGGATACGAGCAGTACTTC. Translation gives CASSLVGQGYEQYF.

The chain is built from TRBV28 and TRBJ2-5; D perhaps matches TRBD1 (6 bases). Germline CDR1 is MDHEN and CDR2 is SYDVKM. The CDR3 runs to 15 residues. Trimming took off 3 bases at V and 2 bases at J, with 13 bases between the two ends. DNA for the CDR3: TGTGCCAGCAGTTTTCGTTCCAGGGGACAAGAGACCCAGTACTTC. Translated: CASSFRSRGQETQYF.

The rearrangement joins TRBV20-1 to TRBJ2-1; D is uncertain. The CDR3 loop spans 11 amino acids. V shed 3 bases and J shed 5 bases, with 5 bases lying between them. CDR1 is DFQATT and CDR2 is SNEGSKA in the germline V gene (reference sequence). CDR3 coding DNA: TGCAGTGCTAGCCTTGACAATGAGCAGTTCTTC. It yields the protein CSASLDNEQFF.

This clone was detected only once. This chain links TRBV6-1 with TRBJ2-2, with a weak D call TRBD2 (6 bases). V lost 3 bases and J 5 bases, leaving 13 bases between the germline ends. Germline V lookup: CDR1 MNHNS, CDR2 SASEGT. The CDR3 consists of 15 residues. CDR3 DNA sequence: TGTGCCAGCAGTGATCAAGGAGCGGGTACCGGGGAGCTGTTTTTT. Translating gives CASSDQGAGTGELFF.

This chain uses TRBV7-8 with TRBJ1-6, with a weak D call TRBD1 (6 bases). The V end lost 3 bases, the J end lost 9 bases, and 15 bases lay between the germline ends. This CDR3 spans 15 amino acids. The germline V gene has CDR1 SGHVS and CDR2 FQNEAQ. The CDR3 reads CASSLGRGYGSPLHF. Here the CDR3 DNA reads TGTGCCAGCAGCTTGGGCAGGGGTTATGGTTCACCCCTCCACTTT.

Turning to this clone: In the same sample, other DNA sequences code for this CDR3. The chain combines TRBV28 with TRBJ1-2, with a possible D match to TRBD1 (6 bases). Germline CDR1 is MDHEN and CDR2 is SYDVKM. Trimming removed 5 bases from V and 4 bases from J, with 11 bases in between. The CDR3 loop spans 13 amino acids. Written as DNA, the CDR3 is TGTGCCAGCAGTGCAGGACAGAGCTATGGCTACACCTTC. It yields the protein CASSAGQSYGYTF.

This clone was observed at least ten times. This sequence joins TRBV4-1 and TRBJ1-1; D unresolved. The germline CDR1 and CDR2 sequences are MGHRA and YSYEKL. V dropped 0 bases and J dropped 5 bases, with 22 bases sitting between them. The CDR3 totals 18 residues. The CDR3 bases are TGCGCCAGCAGCCAAGATACTGGAGCGGCCCCTATAATGACTGAAGCTTTCTTT. Translating gives CASSQDTGAAPIMTEAFF.

V is TRBV30 and J is TRBJ2-5; D not resolved. There are 12 residues in the CDR3. The V gene's germline CDR1 is GTSNPN and CDR2 SVGIG (reference sequence). V lost 5 bases and J 5 bases, leaving 12 bases between the germline ends. This CDR3 reads CAWAELRETQYF. CDR3 in DNA: TGTGCCTGGGCGGAACTAAGGGAGACCCAGTACTTC.

CDR3 residues: CASSALFNQPQHF. CDR3 DNA: TGTGCCAGCAGCGCCCTATTCAATCAGCCCCAGCATTTT. V and J are TRBV9 and TRBJ1-5; D remains unclear. The CDR3 loop spans 13 amino acids. The germline V gene has CDR1 SGDLS and CDR2 YYNGEE. V was clipped by 3 bases and J by 3 bases, with 7 bases between them.

This rearrangement joins TRBV7-6 to TRBJ1-3; TRBD1 might be the D (6 bases). There are 18 residues in the CDR3. V lost 2 bases to trimming and J lost 5 bases, with 22 bases between them. CDR1 SGHVS and CDR2 FNYEAQ come from the germline V gene. The CDR3 loop reads CASSLSPWRGAVRNTIYF. The DNA for the CDR3 is TGTGCCAGCAGCTTATCCCCGTGGCGGGGGGCAGTAAGAAACACCATATATTTT.

On this clone: This could be a read error, since a much larger clone is one nucleotide away. This chain connects TRBV7-6 to TRBJ2-7, with D hard to call. V was trimmed by 4 bases and J by 0 bases, leaving 7 bases between them. The CDR3 extends over 13 amino acids. Germline V CDR1 and CDR2: SGHVS, FNYEAQ. CDR3 protein: CASSSASSYEQYF. In DNA, the CDR3 is TGTGCCAGCAGCTCCGCGAGCTCCTACGAGCAGTACTTC.